This TCR beta chain was recorded in a study of OX40 agonist ivuxolimab in advanced cancers. With respect to the entire study: Ivuxolimab was an agonistic, fully human IgG2 monoclonal antibody directed against OX40 (CD134), a costimulatory receptor. Prior anti-PD-1, anti-PD-L1 or anti-CTLA-4 therapy was permitted, and 30% to 45% of dose-escalation patients had received checkpoint inhibitors. Intravenous ivuxolimab was administered to patients every 2 weeks at six dose levels: 0.01, 0.1, 0.3, 1.5, 3 and 10 mg/kg. Peripheral TCRbeta sequencing was intended to test whether TCR sequence diversity was altered and clonal T-cell expansion was caused by ivuxolimab. Three dose-escalation patients achieved partial responses, one with hepatocellular carcinoma and two with cutaneous melanoma. The paper reports the monotherapy dose-escalation portion (N of about 56 patients) of the phase I ivuxolimab trial. In the dose-escalation cohort, approximately 82% of patients were male, and the mean age was approximately 60 years, with a range of 23 to 79. Of the approximately 54 patients in dose escalation, 19 had hepatocellular carcinoma, around 15 had melanoma, 9 had renal cell carcinoma and 9 had head and neck cancer. What the work shows at the level of the full study, not this receptor alone: After ivuxolimab, expanded clones were on average more numerous among CD8+ T cells than among CD4+ T cells. At doses from 0.1 to 3.0 mg/kg, clonal expansion was seen in both CD4+ and CD8+ blood T cells between baseline and week 6. In the 0.1-3.0 mg/kg groups, partial responders were among the patients with the lowest normalized peripheral clonal expansion, particularly in CD8+ T cells. The antigen specificity of the clonally expanded peripheral T cells was not determined. Low levels of normalized T-cell clonal expansion were also seen in some nonresponding patients.

Genomic DNA was isolated from the sorted cells so that the TCRbeta CDR3 region could be sequenced. The immunoSEQ Assay was used for sequencing of TCRbeta CDR3 regions. Sourced from immuneACCESS, this table was stored by TCRdb with only in-frame sequences that have V and J called. A share of the clones is absent; for the studies checked, an unresolved V gene accounts for under half, and the remainder has no known explanation. This sample holds 6,500 to 10,000 clones; about 88% were observed only once. In total, the top ten clones hold less than 30% of the sample. About this clone itself: The target of this receptor is not known. The input lacks base qualities; no much larger clone sits a single base away.

The trial excluded patients who had a history of autoimmune disease or were on systemic immunosuppression. Peripheral blood for TCR sequencing was collected from all dose cohorts at baseline, on cycle 4 day 1, and on cycle 7 day 1. Samples came from an open-label, multicenter, first-in-human phase I dose-escalation trial of ivuxolimab. Adults with locally advanced or metastatic head and neck squamous cell, hepatocellular, melanoma or renal cell carcinoma were enrolled in the trial. CD4+ and CD8+ T cells were sorted separately from peripheral blood before TCR sequencing. This receptor was taken from an adult with an advanced solid tumor such as melanoma, head and neck, liver or kidney cancer. Sample: CD4+ or CD8+ T cells sorted from blood, taken in a trial of the OX40 agonist ivuxolimab.

Here the CDR3 is given as CASSSSDSLNQPQHF. The DNA sequence is TGTGCCAGTAGTTCCTCGGACAGCCTCAATCAGCCCCAGCATTTT. The sequence links TRBV19 to TRBJ1-5; TRBD1 is a weak D gene call, 6 bases matching. V drops 5 bases and J drops 3 bases, leaving 14 bases in between. The CDR3 contains 15 residues, cysteine and phenylalanine counted. CDR3 DNA is the only sequence kept; it has 45 bases, read in frame from the first base. CDR1 and CDR2 are drawn from the germline V gene (reference sequence): LNHDA, SQIVND.